The 13 T cell receptor beta chains below all came from one sample that was sequenced in a study of CD8+CD57+ T cells in acquired aplastic anemia. Template material for TCR beta VDJ and CDR3 profiling consisted of genomic DNA. TCRdb re-derived calls from the reads in MiXCR, one entry per CDR3 protein. The sample includes 200,000 to 250,000 distinct CDR3 sequences, roughly 35% seen only once; the top ten take 1% to 1.3%. The sequencing sample was made of sorted CD4+, CD8+, or CD8+CD57+ T cells (not recorded which) from PBMCs. Receptors originate from a human donor in good health, serving as a control.

This clonotype has at least ten counts. This rearrangement joins TRBV29-1 to TRBJ2-7; D may be TRBD1 (6 bases). V dropped 4 bases and J dropped 3 bases, with 13 bases sitting between them. The germline V gene has CDR1 SQVTM and CDR2 ANQGSEA. The CDR3 is 13 residues long. The CDR3 spells CSVVDRKNYEQYF. The CDR3 region has the DNA TGCAGCGTTGTGGACAGAAAAAACTACGAGCAGTACTTC.

This clonotype was counted a few times. The chain carries TRBV9 and TRBJ2-1; 8 bases match TRBD2. This CDR3 spans 14 amino acids. CDR1 and CDR2 from the germline V gene are SGDLS and YYNGEE. J lost 7 bases, V lost 1 base, and 4 bases had no gene match. The CDR3 DNA follows: TGTGCCAGCAGCGTACCGGGCGGGGGGAATGAGCAGTTCTTC. It specifies CASSVPGGGNEQFF.

V usage is TRBV6-1 and J usage is TRBJ2-7, with D tentatively TRBD2 (5 bases). The length of the CDR3 is 14 residues. Germline values: CDR1 MNHNS, CDR2 SASEGT. The V and J ends lost 6 bases and 0 bases respectively, with 12 bases between them. CDR3: CASRRTGNSYEQYF. The CDR3 region has the DNA TGTGCCAGCAGAAGGACGGGGAACTCCTACGAGCAGTACTTC.

V usage is TRBV15 and J usage is TRBJ1-5; TRBD1 is a possible D gene (6 bases). The V gene's germline CDR1 is LNHNV and CDR2 YYDKDF (reference sequence). The CDR3 is 15 amino acids. V was shortened by 0 bases and J by 5 bases, with 11 bases between the two germline ends. The CDR3 sequence is CATSREGQLYQPQHF. The CDR3 coding sequence is TGTGCCACCAGCAGAGAGGGACAACTTTATCAGCCCCAGCATTTT.

The rearrangement joins TRBV30 to TRBJ1-2, with D hard to call. Looked up from germline, CDR1 is GTSNPN and CDR2 is SVGIG (reference sequence). The length of the CDR3 is 14 residues. V shed 1 base and J shed 0 bases, with 9 bases lying between them. The CDR3 here is CAWSAGATNYGYTF. Written as DNA, the CDR3 is TGTGCCTGGAGTGCCGGAGCTACTAACTATGGCTACACCTTC.

With respect to this clonotype: Possible read error: a much larger clone is one base away. The chain combines TRBV20-1 with TRBJ2-1, with 8 positions matching TRBD1. CDR3 size: 15 residues. The germline CDR1 and CDR2 sequences are DFQATT and SNEGSKA (reference sequence). The V gene end was trimmed by 6 bases and the J gene end by 5 bases; junction bases not matched to a gene: 12. The CDR3 loop reads CSAAKLAGQDNEQFF. CDR3 nucleotides: TGCAGTGCGGCGAAGTTGGCGGGACAGGACAATGAGCAGTTCTTC.

This clonotype has a count of ten or more. V gene TRBV19 combines with J gene TRBJ2-3; maybe TRBD1 (6 bases). The CDR3 has 15 amino acids. V gave up 5 bases and J gave up 3 bases, with 15 bases separating them. CDR1 and CDR2 from the germline V gene are LNHDA and SQIVND (reference sequence). The DNA of the CDR3 is TGTGCCAGTAGTCAGGGGCGAGGTGGGACAGATACGCAGTATTTT. Encoded protein: CASSQGRGGTDTQYF. Variable domain in full (rest from reference TRBV19 and TRBJ2-3): DGGITQSPKYLFRKEGQNVTLSCEQNLNHDAMYWYRQDPGQGLRLIYYSQIVNDFQKGDIAEGYSVSREKKESFPLTVTSAQKNPTAFYLCASSQGRGGTDTQYFGPGTRLTVL.

This clonotype was detected ten times or more. This chain connects TRBV7-9 to TRBJ2-6, with D perhaps matching TRBD1 (5 bases). V lost 5 bases and J lost 2, with 10 bases in between. Germline CDR1 and CDR2: SEHNR and FQNEAQ (reference sequence). The CDR3 covers 15 residues. The CDR3 coding sequence is TGTGCCAGCAGCCCGAAGGGGCCTGGGGCCAACGTCCTGACTTTC. Protein: CASSPKGPGANVLTF.

This clonotype was recorded at least ten times. The V and J genes are TRBV6-1 and TRBJ1-1; D may be TRBD1 (5 bases). Trimming took 6 bases from V and 1 from J, leaving 21 bases between them. Germline V lookup: CDR1 MNHNS, CDR2 SASEGT. The CDR3 length is 17 residues. CDR3: CASRVRGMGRANTEAFF. The CDR3 DNA sequence: TGTGCCAGCAGGGTGAGAGGAATGGGCAGGGCGAACACTGAAGCTTTCTTT.

Comments on this clonotype: A clone one base away is much larger, so this may be a read error. The V call is TRBV5-1, the J call TRBJ2-7; TRBD1 matches at 8 bases. CDR3 size: 14 residues. Germline V gene lookup returns CDR1 SGHRS and CDR2 YFSETQ. Trimming cost V 2 bases and J 5 bases; bases outside gene matches: 6. In DNA, the CDR3 is TGCGCCAGCAGCTTTACGGGACAGGACAACGAGCAGTACTTC. Protein: CASSFTGQDNEQYF.

CDR3 amino acids: CASSDQGEMNTEAFF. In DNA, the CDR3 is TGTGCCAGCAGTGACCAGGGGGAGATGAACACTGAAGCTTTCTTT. V usage is TRBV2 and J usage is TRBJ1-1, with 7 bases aligning to TRBD1. CDR3 length equals 15 residues. V gave up 3 bases and J gave up 0 bases; unmatched junction bases: 4. Germline CDR1 reads SNHLY; CDR2 reads FYNNEI. Based on the CDR3 plus reference TRBV2 and TRBJ1-1, the full variable domain is EPEVTQTPSHQVTQMGQEVILRCVPISNHLYFYWYRQILGQKVEFLVSFYNNEISEKSEIFDDQFSVERPDGSNFTLKIRSTKLEDSAMYFCASSDQGEMNTEAFFGQGTRLTVV.

There are many counts of this clonotype. CDR3 DNA sequence: TGCAGTGCTTCCGACAGGGTGAGCGAGCAGTACTTC. This sequence encodes CSASDRVSEQYF. This chain connects TRBV20-1 to TRBJ2-7; TRBD1 aligns across 7 bases. CDR1 is DFQATT, CDR2 SNEGSKA, per germline (reference sequence). The trim removed 5 bases at V and 6 bases at J, leaving 7 bases unmatched. This CDR3 has 12 residues.

For this clonotype: The CDR3 ends on some other residue instead of the conserved phenylalanine or tryptophan, so this is likely a read error. Here the CDR3 DNA reads TGCGCCAGCAGCGGCGGTGGCCACGCAGATACGCAGTATCTT. This codes for CASSGGGHADTQYL. The chain uses TRBV5-1 and TRBJ2-3; D remains ambiguous. The ends were cut back, 4 bases at V and 4 bases at J, with 13 bases in the middle. The germline gives CDR1 SGHRS, CDR2 YFSETQ. This CDR3 has 14 amino acids.